A selection of T cell receptor beta chains follows, all from one sample in a study of cytomegalovirus exposure and HLA in healthy donors. Method: immunoSEQ multiplex PCR; TCRdb's copy keeps in-frame clones and lacks some. The repertoire consists of some 150,000 clones, with approximately 94% occurring once and the leading ten covering around 1.9%. The sequenced sample was PBMCs. The origin of the receptors is a man between 18 and 35 years old in good health and CMV-seropositive. The CDR3 runs from the conserved cysteine through the conserved F or W. D genes are given only for firm matches. Clone size is given for some rows only: seen once, a few or many times, or a class if the clone is expanded.

TRBV30,NA,NA,TRBJ1-5,CAWGQGKGSQHF,TGTGCCTGGGGGCAAGGGAAAGGGAGCCAGCATTTT
TRBV7-9,TRBD1,NA,TRBJ1-2,CASSLGQGLKGYTF,TGTGCCAGCAGCTTGGGACAGGGGTTGAAAGGCTACACCTTC
TRBV11-2,NA,NA,TRBJ2-7,CASSTRTGPKTYEQYF,TGTGCCAGCAGCACTAGGACCGGGCCCAAAACCTACGAGCAGTACTTC
TRBV25-1,NA,once,TRBJ2-5,CASSDPRSGGETQYF,TGTGCCAGCAGTGACCCCCGGAGTGGAGGAGAGACCCAGTACTTC
TRBV5-1,TRBD2,NA,TRBJ2-7,CASKLAGAGEQYF,TGCGCCAGCAAACTAGCGGGAGCTGGCGAGCAGTACTTC
TRBV27,NA,NA,TRBJ1-2,CASSLNSFRGSNYGYTF,TGTGCCAGCAGTTTGAATTCTTTTAGGGGAAGCAACTATGGCTACACCTTC
TRBV9,TRBD1,NA,TRBJ2-1,CASSVLGDRDDNEQFF,TGTGCCAGCAGCGTTCTAGGGGACAGGGACGACAATGAGCAGTTCTTC
TRBV18,NA,NA,TRBJ2-7,CASSPPGGEQYF,TGTGCCAGCTCACCACCGGGGGGCGAGCAGTACTTC
TRBV5-1,NA,NA,TRBJ2-3,CASRSGSRTDTQYF,TGCGCCAGCCGATCGGGATCCCGCACAGATACGCAGTATTTT
TRBV9,NA,NA,TRBJ2-2,CASSVYSGTGELFF,TGTGCCAGCAGCGTATACAGCGGGACCGGGGAGCTGTTTTTT
TRBV4-1,TRBD2,NA,TRBJ2-1,CASSRGTSGRASQFF,TGCGCCAGCAGCCGAGGGACTAGCGGGAGGGCGAGCCAGTTCTTC
TRBV27,TRBD1,NA,TRBJ1-1,CASSLSRTGRNTEAFF,TGTGCCAGCAGTTTATCCCGGACAGGGAGAAACACTGAAGCTTTCTTT
TRBV5-1,TRBD2,NA,TRBJ2-1,CASSLRREGYNEQFF,TGCGCCAGCAGCTTAAGGCGGGAGGGGTACAATGAGCAGTTCTTC
TRBV4-1,TRBD1,NA,TRBJ1-5,CASSPDRGVNQPQHF,TGCGCCAGCAGTCCGGACAGGGGCGTTAACCAGCCCCAGCATTTT
TRBV5-1,TRBD2,NA,TRBJ2-1,CASSLGGSVSYNEQFF,TGCGCCAGCAGCTTGGGCGGGAGCGTCTCCTACAATGAGCAGTTCTTC
TRBV6-4,TRBD2,once,TRBJ2-1,CASTTGLDYNEQFF,TGTGCCAGCACCACGGGACTAGACTACAATGAGCAGTTCTTC
TRBV7-6,TRBD2,NA,TRBJ2-1,CASSLVGRSRLASEQFF,TGTGCCAGCAGCTTAGTGGGGAGATCGAGACTAGCCAGTGAGCAGTTCTTC
TRBV15,NA,NA,TRBJ2-3,CATSRDTDTQYF,TGTGCCACCAGCCGGGACACAGATACGCAGTATTTT
TRBV27,NA,NA,TRBJ2-1,CASSTNPGNEQFF,TGTGCCAGCAGTACTAACCCCGGTAATGAGCAGTTCTTC
TRBV7-2,NA,NA,TRBJ1-3,CASSLVGNGNTIYF,TGTGCCAGCAGCTTAGTGGGCAACGGAAACACCATATATTTT
TRBV2,TRBD1,NA,TRBJ2-7,CASSERSGGSYEQYF,TGTGCCAGCAGTGAACGGTCAGGGGGCTCCTACGAGCAGTACTTC
TRBV2,NA,NA,TRBJ2-7,CASSEDLTVSYEQYF,TGTGCCAGCAGTGAAGACCTGACTGTCTCCTACGAGCAGTACTTC
TRBV5-1,TRBD1,NA,TRBJ1-2,CASSLGTGVDGYTF,TGCGCCAGCAGCTTGGGGACAGGGGTAGATGGCTACACCTTC
TRBV11-2,TRBD1,NA,TRBJ1-5,CASSETGVNQPQHF,TGTGCCAGCAGCGAAACAGGGGTGAATCAGCCCCAGCATTTT
TRBV5-6,TRBD1,NA,TRBJ2-7,CASSWTGSLEQYF,TGTGCCAGCAGCTGGACAGGGTCCCTCGAGCAGTACTTC
TRBV2,NA,NA,TRBJ1-2,CASSRDNNYGYTF,TGTGCCAGCAGCCGGGACAACAACTATGGCTACACCTTC
TRBV19,TRBD2,NA,TRBJ2-2,CASSIAGGADTGELFF,TGTGCCAGTAGTATAGCGGGAGGAGCTGACACCGGGGAGCTGTTTTTT
TRBV9,TRBD2,once,TRBJ2-1,CASSVEKRERNEQFF,TGTGCCAGCAGCGTAGAGAAGCGGGAGAGGAATGAGCAGTTCTTC
TRBV2,NA,NA,TRBJ2-5,CASSSEYQETQYF,TGTGCCAGCAGTTCCGAGTACCAAGAGACCCAGTACTTC
TRBV4-1,TRBD2,NA,TRBJ2-5,CASSQTGLAGTFGTQYF,TGCGCCAGCAGCCAGACGGGACTAGCGGGAACCTTTGGGACCCAGTACTTC
TRBV5-1,NA,NA,TRBJ2-5,CASSLAPEGTQYF,TGCGCCAGCAGCTTGGCCCCAGAGGGGACCCAGTACTTC
TRBV2,NA,NA,TRBJ1-1,CASSARGETEAFF,TGTGCCAGCAGTGCCCGGGGGGAGACTGAAGCTTTCTTT